This T cell receptor beta chain is from a study of T cells in Graves' hyperthyroidism and ophthalmopathy. Findings of the study overall: Patients with ophthalmopathy were separated from those with stable hyperthyroidism by a 13 V-J model. In blood, most of the thyroid clonotypes expanded above 0.001 were also present.

There are a few counts of this clonotype. Its specificity is not known. Those patients with uncontrolled infection, other autoimmune disease, pregnancy or lactation were excluded. Amplified regions were TCR beta CDR3 sequences from RNA transcripts. A set of HTBI primers served as the primers for a first-round RT-PCR of the TCR CDR3. Each CDR3 protein gets one entry after TCRdb re-called the multiplex PCR reads with MiXCR. The table has roughly 500,000 distinct CDR3 sequences, 40% to 55% seen once. Germline loops: CDR1 SGHTA, CDR2 FQGTGA. This CDR3 is built from 14 residues. The V end lost 1 base, the J end lost 2 bases, and 8 bases lay between the germline ends.

Sequencing was done on a sample of peripheral blood or thyroid tissue (not recorded which). This sequence was found in an adult woman with Graves' disease, either hyperthyroidism or ophthalmopathy (not recorded which). The chain has TRBV7-3 and TRBJ1-1; no definite D call. The DNA for the CDR3 is TGTGCCAGCAGCTTAATGGCGAGCAACACTGAAGCTTTCTTT. Translating gives CASSLMASNTEAFF.